These 9 T cell receptor beta chains originate from one sample sequenced in a study of cytomegalovirus exposure and HLA in healthy donors. The PCR ran on 60 Vbeta and 13 Jbeta primers. The table came from immunoSEQ multiplex PCR; TCRdb's copy has only in-frame clones and leaves some out. The table has about 100,000 clones, 65% to 85% seen once. Sequenced material: PBMCs. The receptor set was obtained from a man younger than 45 in good health and CMV-seronegative.

The chain links TRBV30 to TRBJ2-1; 14 bases are a match to TRBD2. The CDR3 contains 14 residues. Germline V lookup: CDR1 GTSNPN, CDR2 SVGIG (reference sequence). V dropped 3 bases and J dropped 8; count of bases not matched to a gene: 3. In DNA form, the CDR3 reads TGTGCCTGGAGGACTAGCGGGAGGGGCTATGAGCAGTTCTTC. It codes for CAWRTSGRGYEQFF. Supplemented by reference TRBV30 and TRBJ2-1, the full variable domain reads SQTIHQWPATLVQPVGSPLSLECTVEGTSNPNLYWYRQAAGRGLQLLFYSVGIGQISSEVPQNLSASRPQDRQFILSSKKLLLSDSGFYLCAWRTSGRGYEQFFGPGTRLTVL.

The rearrangement uses TRBV11-2 and TRBJ1-1; TRBD1 might be the D (6 bases). The CDR3 sequence is 15 residues long. Per the germline V gene, CDR1 is SGHAT and CDR2 is FQNNGV. V shed 5 bases and J shed 0 bases, with 13 bases lying between them. Here the CDR3 reads CASSPQAGVNTEAFF. DNA of the CDR3: TGTGCCAGCAGCCCACAGGCAGGGGTGAACACTGAAGCTTTCTTT.

Written as DNA, the CDR3 is TGTGCCAGCAGCTTAGGTTGGACTAGCGGGAGACCTCTCAATGAGCAGTTCTTC. Protein sequence: CASSLGWTSGRPLNEQFF. V gene TRBV13 combines with J gene TRBJ2-1, with TRBD2 matching over 13 bases. The CDR3 length is 18 residues. The germline gives CDR1 PRHDT, CDR2 FYEKMQ (reference sequence). V trimming: 0 bases; J trimming: 6 bases; junction bases outside the gene matches: 8.

V usage is TRBV5-1 and J usage is TRBJ1-2; unclear D gene. The germline V gene has CDR1 SGHRS and CDR2 YFSETQ. V was clipped by 9 bases and J by 7 bases, with 13 bases between them. The CDR3 runs 11 residues. DNA of the CDR3: TGCGCCACCCTAGAGGGCCGTGGCTACACCTTC. Its protein product is CATLEGRGYTF.

The J gene is TRBJ1-2, the V gene TRBV28; D is uncertain. The CDR3 length is 12 residues. The ends were cut back, 5 bases at V and 6 bases at J, with 10 bases in the middle. CDR1 is MDHEN, CDR2 SYDVKM, per germline. CDR3 amino acids: CASSGGLHGYTF. Written as DNA, the CDR3 is TGTGCCAGCAGTGGAGGGTTGCATGGCTACACCTTC.

The chain uses TRBV4-1 and TRBJ2-5; D might be TRBD1 (6 bases). This CDR3 is 18 amino acids long. V was trimmed by 1 base and J by 7 bases, leaving 25 bases between them. CDR1 and CDR2 from the germline V gene are MGHRA and YSYEKL. The CDR3 bases are TGCGCCAGCAGCCAAGGAATTTTCCCGCGCAGGGGCCCCCGGACCCAGTACTTC. Its protein is CASSQGIFPRRGPRTQYF.

J is TRBJ2-7 and V is TRBV28; weak D call: TRBD1 (7 bases). The V gene's germline CDR1 is MDHEN and CDR2 SYDVKM. The CDR3 has 16 residues. The V end lost 1 base, the J end lost 7 bases, and 20 bases lay between the germline ends. The CDR3 nucleotides read TGTGCCAGCAGTTTATTGGAGGGGGCGCGATCTTATGAGCAGTACTTC. Translation: CASSLLEGARSYEQYF.

The chain recombines TRBV6-5 with TRBJ2-5; D possibly corresponds to TRBD1 (6 bases). Germline V gene data show CDR1 as MNHEY and CDR2 as SVGAGI. Between the trimmed V and J ends, which lost 0 bases and 1 base, there was a span of 12 bases. The CDR3 is 16 residues long. CDR3 loop: CASSYSRGQPQETQYF. DNA of the CDR3: TGTGCCAGCAGTTACTCCCGTGGACAGCCCCAAGAGACCCAGTACTTC.

This chain connects TRBV7-2 to TRBJ2-3; 10 bases align to TRBD1. V was clipped by 5 bases and J by 5 bases; unmatched bases: 10. Per the germline V gene, CDR1 is SGHTA and CDR2 is FQGNSA. The CDR3 contains 16 residues. CDR3 nucleotides: TGTGCCAGCAGCAACCGGGGGACAGGGGAAAAAGATACGCAGTATTTT. Translated: CASSNRGTGEKDTQYF.